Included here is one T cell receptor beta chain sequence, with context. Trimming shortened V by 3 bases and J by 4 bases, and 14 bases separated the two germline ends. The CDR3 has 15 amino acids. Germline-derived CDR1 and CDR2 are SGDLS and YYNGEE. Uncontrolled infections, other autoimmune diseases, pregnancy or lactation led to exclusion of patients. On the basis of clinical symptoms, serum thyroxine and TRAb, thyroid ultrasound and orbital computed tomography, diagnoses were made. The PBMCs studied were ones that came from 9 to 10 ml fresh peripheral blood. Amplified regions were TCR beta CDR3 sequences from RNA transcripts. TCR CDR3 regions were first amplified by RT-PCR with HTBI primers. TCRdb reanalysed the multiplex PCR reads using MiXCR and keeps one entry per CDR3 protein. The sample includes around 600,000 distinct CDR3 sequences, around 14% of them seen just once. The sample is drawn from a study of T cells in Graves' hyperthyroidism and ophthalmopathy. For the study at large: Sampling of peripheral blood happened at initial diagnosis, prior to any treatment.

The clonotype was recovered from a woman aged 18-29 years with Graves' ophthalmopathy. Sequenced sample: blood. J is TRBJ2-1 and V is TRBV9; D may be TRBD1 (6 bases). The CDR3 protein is CASSARGDNYNEQFF. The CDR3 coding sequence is TGTGCCAGCAGCGCTAGAGGGGACAATTACAATGAGCAGTTCTTC.